This entry features one TCR beta chain sequence. What it binds is unknown. This sample was taken from a study of blood T cells in healthy people across ages. Primed by a sample-barcoded 5' primer and a J-beta primer mix, a second PCR proceeded for 7 to 11 cycles. A single record per CDR3 protein comes from TCRdb applying MiXCR to the 5' RACE reads. There are under 2,000,000 distinct CDR3 sequences in the sample; roughly 49% occur only once, and more than 2% lies in the top ten. The germline CDR1 and CDR2 sequences are MGHDK and SYGVNS. The CDR3 consists of 15 residues. Trimming stripped 1 base from V and 7 bases from J, with 13 bases between. Study-wide findings and caveats: A greater number of naive CD4+ cells and higher diversity distinguished long-lived donors from aged donors. Investigators viewed diversity estimates from one million T cells as underestimates, the study reported. Higher naive T cell percentage went strongly together with higher TCR beta diversity.

The gene calls are TRBV25-1 and TRBJ1-4, with D possibly TRBD1 on 5 matching bases. Sequences were obtained from blood. This clonotype originated in a middle-aged woman in good health. This chain's CDR3 is CASSESGKRGEKLFF. CDR3 in DNA: TGTGCCAGCAGTGAATCTGGCAAAAGGGGTGAAAAACTGTTTTTT.